The 30 T cell receptor beta chains below were found in one sample sequenced in a study of blood T cell repertoires in COVID-19. TCRdb's table, derived via immunoSEQ multiplex PCR, lists solely in-frame clones and lacks some. This table holds fewer than 350,000 clones, approximately 89% found once. The sequenced material came from peripheral blood. These receptors were obtained from a woman between 25 and 40 years old with COVID-19, enrolled during active disease.

The chain joins TRBV6-5 to TRBJ1-2; TRBD1 matches at 7 bases. CDR1 MNHEY and CDR2 SVGAGI come from the germline V gene. This CDR3 region has 13 residues. After removal of 6 bases from V and 4 bases from J, the junction contained 5 bases not matched to a gene. This chain's CDR3 is CASRTGSGYGYTF. The CDR3, as DNA: TGTGCCAGCAGGACAGGGTCGGGCTATGGCTACACCTTC.

The J gene is TRBJ1-6, the V gene TRBV27; 12 bases fit TRBD1. CDR3 length equals 16 residues. Germline loops: CDR1 MNHEY, CDR2 SMNVEV (reference sequence). The V and J ends lost 2 bases and 8 bases, in that order; junction bases with no gene match: 4. CDR3 nucleotides: TGTGCCAGCAGTTTAGAGGGACAGGGGGCGTATTCACCCCTCCACTTT. This translates into CASSLEGQGAYSPLHF.

The rearrangement links TRBV6-5 to TRBJ2-3, with TRBD2 as a possible D gene (6 bases). With 5 bases removed from V and 6 bases from J, the gap between germline ends came to 9 bases. Germline lookup yields CDR1 MNHEY and CDR2 SVGAGI. CDR3 length equals 12 residues. The CDR3 DNA sequence: TGTGCCAGCAGTCGGGACTTTGATACGCAGTATTTT. It encodes CASSRDFDTQYF.

V is TRBV4-2 and J is TRBJ2-3, with a tentative D call TRBD2 (5 bases). Germline V gene lookup returns CDR1 LGHNA and CDR2 YNFKEQ. The CDR3 runs to 14 residues. V was shortened by 3 bases and J by 3 bases, with 10 bases between the two germline ends. For the CDR3, the DNA is TGTGCCAGCAGCCAGGGTGGGGAGACAGATACGCAGTATTTT. This codes for CASSQGGETDTQYF.

The chain carries TRBV27 and TRBJ2-1, with D maybe TRBD1 (6 bases). Germline values: CDR1 MNHEY, CDR2 SMNVEV (reference sequence). The CDR3 covers 17 residues. Trimming took 6 bases from V and 1 from J, leaving 19 bases between them. The CDR3 DNA reads as TGTGCCAGCAGAAACCCAGGACAGTCCTCGTCCTACAATGAGCAGTTCTTC. Amino acid sequence: CASRNPGQSSSYNEQFF.

This chain links TRBV5-4 with TRBJ1-2; D uncertain. V gave up 3 bases and J gave up 4 bases, with 19 bases separating them. The CDR3 spans 16 residues. Germline V gene data show CDR1 as SGHNT and CDR2 as YYREEE (reference sequence). The chain's CDR3 is CASSSPTDSLAYGYTF. CDR3 coding DNA: TGTGCCAGCAGCTCTCCAACAGATAGTCTAGCCTATGGCTACACCTTC.

J is TRBJ2-7 and V is TRBV3-1 (or the pseudogene TRBV3-2); the D is unclear. Between the trimmed V and J ends, which lost 9 bases and 4 bases, there was a span of 4 bases. The germline CDR1 and CDR2 sequences are LGHDT and YNNKEL (reference sequence). The length of the CDR3 is 9 residues. The DNA for the CDR3 is TGTGCCAGTCCTTACGAGCAGTACTTC. Translating gives CASPYEQYF.

CDR3 protein: CASSEGGNEQFF. In DNA form, the CDR3 reads TGTGCCAGCAGCGAAGGCGGCAATGAGCAGTTCTTC. J is TRBJ2-1 and V is TRBV9, with no clear D. CDR1 is SGDLS and CDR2 is YYNGEE in the germline V gene. V was clipped by 3 bases and J by 6 bases, with 7 bases between them. This CDR3 has 12 residues.

CDR3 region: CASSFGGWTDTQYF. CDR3 nucleotide sequence: TGTGCCAGCAGCTTCGGGGGATGGACAGATACGCAGTATTTT. V is TRBV7-3 and J is TRBJ2-3, with D perhaps matching TRBD2 (6 bases). The CDR3 covers 14 residues. Germline-derived CDR1 and CDR2 are SGHTA and FQGTGA. The V end was cut by 3 bases, the J end by 3 bases, with 10 bases between.

V is TRBV6-4 and J is TRBJ1-4; 7 bases are a match to TRBD1. J lost 7 bases, V lost 5 bases, and 10 bases had no gene match. Germline V gene sequence: CDR1 MRHNA, CDR2 SNTAGT. The CDR3 sequence is 15 residues long. CDR3 loop: CASSPSGGDGEKLFF. CDR3 sequence (DNA): TGTGCCAGCAGTCCGTCAGGGGGTGACGGTGAAAAACTGTTTTTT.

In DNA form, the CDR3 reads TGTGCCAGCAGTGAATACACGAACACTGAAGCTTTCTTT. Amino acid sequence: CASSEYTNTEAFF. This sequence joins TRBV6-1 and TRBJ1-1; D is unresolved. Germline CDR1 MNHNS, CDR2 SASEGT. The CDR3 contains 13 residues. Trimming removed 2 bases from V and 1 base from J, with 5 bases in between.

The chain links TRBV7-9 to TRBJ1-6; 9 nucleotides line up with TRBD1. Germline V gene lookup returns CDR1 SEHNR and CDR2 FQNEAQ (reference sequence). With V trimmed by 5 bases and J by 6 bases, 8 bases remained unmatched. This CDR3 has 16 residues. The chain's CDR3 is CASSPIPGQGNSPLHF. The CDR3 coding sequence is TGTGCCAGCAGCCCCATACCGGGACAGGGTAATTCACCCCTCCACTTT.

The V call is TRBV4-2, the J call TRBJ2-3; 12 nucleotides agree with TRBD2. Germline assignment: CDR1 LGHNA and CDR2 YNFKEQ. This CDR3 is built from 23 residues. Unmatched junction bases numbered 21, after V lost 0 bases and J lost 2 bases. This CDR3 reads CASSQDALGPASGGELLTDTQYF. The CDR3 bases are TGTGCCAGCAGCCAAGACGCCCTGGGACCGGCTAGCGGGGGGGAGCTACTCACAGATACGCAGTATTTT.

The V and J genes are TRBV2 and TRBJ1-6, with 7 positions matching TRBD1. V shed 5 bases and J 10 bases; nucleotides not matched to a gene: 8. The CDR3 covers 14 residues. Germline-derived CDR1 and CDR2 are SNHLY and FYNNEI. The CDR3 region has the DNA TGTGCCAGCAGTACTGACAGGGTAGGCTCACCCCTCCACTTT. It translates to CASSTDRVGSPLHF.

V usage is TRBV4-2 and J usage is TRBJ1-4, with TRBD1 matching 9 bases. Germline CDR1 LGHNA, CDR2 YNFKEQ. Trimming cost V 3 bases and J 7 bases; bases outside gene matches: 12. The CDR3 consists of 17 residues. The CDR3 spells CASSQSPSGTGSEKLFF. The CDR3 DNA follows: TGTGCCAGCAGCCAGAGTCCATCAGGGACAGGGAGTGAAAAACTGTTTTTT.

V is TRBV4-1 and J is TRBJ1-6; 7 bases fit TRBD1. The CDR3 spans 15 residues. Germline V gene sequence: CDR1 MGHRA, CDR2 YSYEKL. V lost 5 bases and J lost 5; bases outside the gene matches: 6. The CDR3 DNA is TGCGCCAGCAGCTTGGACAGGAACGATAATTCACCCCTCCACTTT. It specifies CASSLDRNDNSPLHF.

The chain uses TRBV28 and TRBJ1-1; D unresolved. V dropped 5 bases and J dropped 4 bases, with 17 bases sitting between them. Germline CDR1 MDHEN, CDR2 SYDVKM. This CDR3 is 15 amino acids long. DNA for the CDR3: TGTGCCAGCAGTCCGGCCGGGATCCGGGGCACTGAAGCTTTCTTT. This encodes CASSPAGIRGTEAFF. Using reference TRBV28 and TRBJ1-1 for the parts outside the CDR3, the full variable domain is DVKVTQSSRYLVKRTGEKVFLECVQDMDHENMFWYRQDPGLGLRLIYFSYDVKMKEKGDIPEGYSVSREKKERFSLILESASTNQTSMYLCASSPAGIRGTEAFFGQGTRLTVV.

The V gene is TRBV6-9, the J gene TRBJ1-5; 8 bases agree with TRBD1. The CDR3 sequence is 18 residues long. V was clipped by 7 bases and J by 0 bases; unmatched bases: 14. The V gene's germline CDR1 is MNHGY and CDR2 SVAAGI. Here the CDR3 reads CASNQLGATGDSNQPQHF. The DNA for the CDR3 is TGTGCCAGCAACCAGTTAGGGGCGACAGGGGATAGCAATCAGCCCCAGCATTTT.

The chain combines TRBV3-1 (or the pseudogene TRBV3-2) with TRBJ1-1, with D perhaps matching TRBD1 (5 bases). Germline CDR1 LGHDT, CDR2 YNNKEL (reference sequence). This CDR3 is 14 amino acids long. V was clipped by 4 bases and J by 2 bases, with 11 bases between them. CDR3 coding DNA: TGTGCCAGCAGCCCCAGGGTCCAAAACACTGAAGCTTTCTTT. Protein: CASSPRVQNTEAFF.

The rearrangement links TRBV27 to TRBJ2-1; D is uncertain. Per germline, CDR1 MNHEY and CDR2 SMNVEV (reference sequence). Trimming took off 8 bases at V and 0 bases at J, with 8 bases between the two ends. There are 13 residues in the CDR3. Written as DNA, the CDR3 is TGTGCCAGCGCTTTTAGCTCCTACAATGAGCAGTTCTTC. Translation gives CASAFSSYNEQFF.

The chain links TRBV30 to TRBJ1-3; the D is unclear. Deletions cut 1 base from V and 4 bases from J, with 17 bases between. The length of the CDR3 is 16 residues. Germline-derived CDR1 and CDR2 are GTSNPN and SVGIG (reference sequence). CDR3 coding DNA: TGTGCCTGGAGTGCCCCGGGTCGGTGGCCGGGAAACACCATATATTTT. Amino acids: CAWSAPGRWPGNTIYF.

The genes are TRBV3-1 (or the pseudogene TRBV3-2) and TRBJ2-1; D uncertain. The CDR3 loop spans 14 amino acids. With 4 bases removed from V and 7 bases from J, the gap between germline ends came to 14 bases. Per germline, CDR1 LGHDT and CDR2 YNNKEL (reference sequence). The CDR3: CASSPSAGWNEQFF. For the CDR3, the DNA is TGTGCCAGCAGCCCATCAGCAGGTTGGAATGAGCAGTTCTTC.

The CDR3 coding sequence is TGTGCCAGCAGTCCAAGCCTTCGGGGGGTCCAGTACTTC. Its protein is CASSPSLRGVQYF. The chain uses TRBV27 and TRBJ2-4, with 7 bases lining up with TRBD2. Germline V gives CDR1 MNHEY, CDR2 SMNVEV (reference sequence). Germline trimming cut 5 bases from V and 13 bases from J; bases unmatched to any gene: 11. The CDR3 runs 13 residues.

This chain links TRBV5-1 with TRBJ2-1; 12 bases match TRBD2. The CDR3 totals 15 residues. V gave up 5 bases and J gave up 4 bases; unmatched junction bases: 4. Germline V gene data show CDR1 as SGHRS and CDR2 as YFSETQ. As DNA, the CDR3 is TGCGCCAGCAGGACTAGCGGGGGCCCATACAATGAGCAGTTCTTC. It specifies CASRTSGGPYNEQFF.

This chain connects TRBV24-1 to TRBJ1-2, with 7 nucleotides matching TRBD1. In germline, CDR1 is KGHDR, CDR2 SFDVKD. The J segment lost 8 bases and the V segment lost 4 bases, leaving 6 bases of the junction unmatched. This CDR3 contains 13 residues. The DNA of the CDR3 is TGTGCCACCAGTGACCAGACAGGGTTCGGCTACACCTTC. Amino acid sequence: CATSDQTGFGYTF.

The genes are TRBV28 and TRBJ2-4, with D perhaps matching TRBD1 (6 bases). There are 17 residues in the CDR3. Trimming pared 4 bases from V and 0 bases from J, leaving 16 bases between. Germline V gene sequence: CDR1 MDHEN, CDR2 SYDVKM. The CDR3 DNA reads TGTGCCAGCAGTTCCTCCACGGGACACCTAGCCAAAAACATTCAGTACTTC. Protein sequence: CASSSSTGHLAKNIQYF. The whole variable domain, filled in from reference TRBV28 and TRBJ2-4, reads DVKVTQSSRYLVKRTGEKVFLECVQDMDHENMFWYRQDPGLGLRLIYFSYDVKMKEKGDIPEGYSVSREKKERFSLILESASTNQTSMYLCASSSSTGHLAKNIQYFGAGTRLSVL.

V gene TRBV5-1 combines with J gene TRBJ1-2, with 10 positions matching TRBD1. V shed 3 bases and J 6 bases; nucleotides not matched to a gene: 5. Germline V CDR1 and CDR2: SGHRS, YFSETQ. The CDR3 has 14 residues. The CDR3 DNA reads as TGCGCCAGCAGCTCGACAGGGGGCTCAGATGGCTACACCTTC. This sequence encodes CASSSTGGSDGYTF.

CDR3: CASTPTPHTGELFF. CDR3 in DNA: TGTGCCAGTACCCCGACTCCGCACACCGGGGAGCTGTTTTTT. The V and J genes are TRBV19 and TRBJ2-2, with D hard to call. CDR1 and CDR2 (germline): LNHDA, SQIVND (reference sequence). Trimming took off 7 bases at V and 3 bases at J, with 12 bases between the two ends. The CDR3 loop spans 14 amino acids.

The chain links TRBV7-9 to TRBJ2-2, with 10 bases matching TRBD2. This CDR3 has 16 residues. Trimming removed 7 bases from V and 4 bases from J; junction bases left unmatched: 9. The V gene's germline CDR1 is SEHNR and CDR2 FQNEAQ (reference sequence). CDR3 coding DNA: TGTGCCAGCAATATAGCGGGGGGCCAGAGCACCGGGGAGCTGTTTTTT. Its translation is CASNIAGGQSTGELFF.

On this clone itself: In the same sample, other DNA sequences code for this CDR3. The CDR3 reads CASSPDSNSPLHF. CDR3 nucleotides: TGTGCCAGCTCACCGGATAGCAATTCACCCCTCCACTTT. This chain uses TRBV18 with TRBJ1-6; D not certain. This CDR3 is built from 13 residues. The V gene's germline CDR1 is KGHSH and CDR2 LQKENI. Trimming stripped 3 bases from V and 7 bases from J, with 7 bases between.